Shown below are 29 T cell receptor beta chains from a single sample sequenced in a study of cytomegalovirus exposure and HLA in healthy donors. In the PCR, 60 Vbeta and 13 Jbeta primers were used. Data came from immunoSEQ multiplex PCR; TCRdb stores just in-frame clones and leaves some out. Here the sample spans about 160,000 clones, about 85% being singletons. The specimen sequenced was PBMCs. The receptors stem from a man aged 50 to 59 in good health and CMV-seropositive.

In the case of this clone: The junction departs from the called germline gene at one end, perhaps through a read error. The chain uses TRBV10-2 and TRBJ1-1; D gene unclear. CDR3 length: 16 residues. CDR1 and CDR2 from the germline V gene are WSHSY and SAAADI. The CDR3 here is CASSESTLGLRARAGF. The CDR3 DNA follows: TGCGCCAGCAGTGAGTCGACGCTCGGCTTGCGCGCGCGGGCCGGATTT.

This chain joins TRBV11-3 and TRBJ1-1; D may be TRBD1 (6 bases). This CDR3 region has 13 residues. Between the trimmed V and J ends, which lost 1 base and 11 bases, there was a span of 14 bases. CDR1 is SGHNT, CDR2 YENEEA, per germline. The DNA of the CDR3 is TGTGCCAGCAGCTTAGGACGCACAGGGACGGCTTTCTTT. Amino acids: CASSLGRTGTAFF.

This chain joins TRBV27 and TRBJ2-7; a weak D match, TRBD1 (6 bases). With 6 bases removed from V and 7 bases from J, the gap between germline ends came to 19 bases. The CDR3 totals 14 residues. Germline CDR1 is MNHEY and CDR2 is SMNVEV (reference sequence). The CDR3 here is CASSLNRASGEQYF. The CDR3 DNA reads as TGTGCCAGCAGCCTGAACAGGGCCTCGGGGGAGCAGTACTTC.

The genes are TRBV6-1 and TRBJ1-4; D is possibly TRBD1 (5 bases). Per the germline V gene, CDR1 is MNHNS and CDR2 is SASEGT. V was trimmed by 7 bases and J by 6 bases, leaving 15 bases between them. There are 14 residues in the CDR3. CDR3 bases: TGTGCCAGCAATCTGGGGGGATTGGATGAAAAACTGTTTTTT. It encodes CASNLGGLDEKLFF.

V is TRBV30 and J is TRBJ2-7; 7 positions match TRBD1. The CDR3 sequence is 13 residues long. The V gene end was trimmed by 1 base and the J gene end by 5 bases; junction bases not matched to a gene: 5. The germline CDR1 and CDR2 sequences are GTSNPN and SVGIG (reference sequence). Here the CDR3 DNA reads TGTGCCTGGAGTGAGGTAGGGGGCGACGAGCAGTACTTC. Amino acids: CAWSEVGGDEQYF. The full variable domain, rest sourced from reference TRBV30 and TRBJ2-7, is SQTIHQWPATLVQPVGSPLSLECTVEGTSNPNLYWYRQAAGRGLQLLFYSVGIGQISSEVPQNLSASRPQDRQFILSSKKLLLSDSGFYLCAWSEVGGDEQYFGPGTRLTVT.

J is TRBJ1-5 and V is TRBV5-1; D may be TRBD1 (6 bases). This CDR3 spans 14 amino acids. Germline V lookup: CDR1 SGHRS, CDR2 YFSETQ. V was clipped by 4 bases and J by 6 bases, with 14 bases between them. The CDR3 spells CASSLGGRGQPQHF. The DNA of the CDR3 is TGCGCCAGCAGCCTAGGGGGTCGCGGTCAGCCCCAGCATTTT.

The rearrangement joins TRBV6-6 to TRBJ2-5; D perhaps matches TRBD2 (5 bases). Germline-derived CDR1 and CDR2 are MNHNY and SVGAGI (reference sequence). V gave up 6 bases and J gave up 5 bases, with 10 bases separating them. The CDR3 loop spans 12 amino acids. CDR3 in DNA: TGTGCCAGCAGCCTAGCCCAGGAGACCCAGTACTTC. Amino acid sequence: CASSLAQETQYF.

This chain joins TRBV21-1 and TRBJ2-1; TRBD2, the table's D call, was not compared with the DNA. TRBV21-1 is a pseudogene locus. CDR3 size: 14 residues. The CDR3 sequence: CARKRSGGYNEQFF. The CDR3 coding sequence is TGTGCCAGGAAGCGGAGCGGGGGCTACAATGAGCAGTTCTTC.

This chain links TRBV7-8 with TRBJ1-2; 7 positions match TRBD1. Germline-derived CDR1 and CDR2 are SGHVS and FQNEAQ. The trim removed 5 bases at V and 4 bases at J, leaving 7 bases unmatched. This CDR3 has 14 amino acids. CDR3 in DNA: TGTGCCAGCAGCCGTGACAGGGCAGCCTATGGCTACACCTTC. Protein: CASSRDRAAYGYTF. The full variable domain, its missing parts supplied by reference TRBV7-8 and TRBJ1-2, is GAGVSQSPRYKVAKRGQDVALRCDPISGHVSLFWYQQALGQGPEFLTYFQNEAQLDKSGLPSDRFFAERPEGSVSTLKIQRTQQEDSAVYLCASSRDRAAYGYTFGSGTRLTVV.

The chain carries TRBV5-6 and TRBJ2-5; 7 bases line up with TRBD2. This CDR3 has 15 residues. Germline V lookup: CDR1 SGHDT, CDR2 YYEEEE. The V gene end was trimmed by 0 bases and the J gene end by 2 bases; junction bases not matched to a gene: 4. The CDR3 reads CASSLGRGMQETQYF. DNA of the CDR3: TGTGCCAGCAGCTTGGGGCGGGGGATGCAAGAGACCCAGTACTTC.

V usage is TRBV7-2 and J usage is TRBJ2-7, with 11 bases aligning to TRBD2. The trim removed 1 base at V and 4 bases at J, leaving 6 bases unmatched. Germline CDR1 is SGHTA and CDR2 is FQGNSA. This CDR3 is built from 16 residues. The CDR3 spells CASSLGGTSGAYEQYF. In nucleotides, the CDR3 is TGTGCCAGCAGCTTAGGGGGGACTAGCGGAGCTTACGAGCAGTACTTC.

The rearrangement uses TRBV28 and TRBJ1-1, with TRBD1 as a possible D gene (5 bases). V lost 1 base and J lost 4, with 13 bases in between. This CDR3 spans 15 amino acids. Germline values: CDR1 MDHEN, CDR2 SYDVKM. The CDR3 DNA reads TGTGCCAGCAGTTTATCTCTGGGGAGGGGCACTGAAGCTTTCTTT. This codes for CASSLSLGRGTEAFF.

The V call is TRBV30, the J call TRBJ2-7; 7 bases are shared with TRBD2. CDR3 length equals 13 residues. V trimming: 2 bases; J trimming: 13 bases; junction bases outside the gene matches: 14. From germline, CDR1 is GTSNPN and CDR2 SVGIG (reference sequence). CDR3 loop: CAWSRILAVSLYF. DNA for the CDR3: TGTGCCTGGAGTAGAATCCTAGCGGTCAGCCTCTACTTC.

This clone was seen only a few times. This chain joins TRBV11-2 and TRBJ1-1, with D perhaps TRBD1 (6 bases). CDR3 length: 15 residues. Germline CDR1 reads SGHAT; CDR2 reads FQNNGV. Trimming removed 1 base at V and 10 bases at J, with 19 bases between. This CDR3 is CASSLAARGARTAFF. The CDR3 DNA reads TGTGCCAGCAGCTTAGCTGCCCGGGGGGCGCGAACAGCTTTCTTT.

The CDR3 DNA follows: TGTGCCAGCAGTTACTCGGACTCAGCCCCCACGAGGTTCTTC. Translated: CASSYSDSAPTRFF. The rearrangement uses TRBV6-5 and TRBJ2-1; D is possibly TRBD2 (5 bases). The length of the CDR3 is 14 residues. Deletions cut 0 bases from V and 15 bases from J, with 18 bases between. Per germline, CDR1 MNHEY and CDR2 SVGAGI.

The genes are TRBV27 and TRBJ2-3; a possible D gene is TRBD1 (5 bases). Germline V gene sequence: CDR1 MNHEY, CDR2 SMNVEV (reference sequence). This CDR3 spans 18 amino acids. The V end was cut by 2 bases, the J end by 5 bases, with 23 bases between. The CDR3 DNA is TGTGCCAGCAGTTTACCCGTCGCAGGGCCCGTCAGTAGAGATACGCAGTATTTT. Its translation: CASSLPVAGPVSRDTQYF.

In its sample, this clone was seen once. Here the CDR3 DNA reads TGCGCCAGCAGCTTGGTAGTCGGTGGAAACACCATATATTTT. It yields the protein CASSLVVGGNTIYF. The chain is built from TRBV5-1 and TRBJ1-3; D gene ambiguous. Germline assignment: CDR1 SGHRS and CDR2 YFSETQ. Trimming pared 0 bases from V and 3 bases from J, leaving 7 bases between. The CDR3 consists of 14 residues.

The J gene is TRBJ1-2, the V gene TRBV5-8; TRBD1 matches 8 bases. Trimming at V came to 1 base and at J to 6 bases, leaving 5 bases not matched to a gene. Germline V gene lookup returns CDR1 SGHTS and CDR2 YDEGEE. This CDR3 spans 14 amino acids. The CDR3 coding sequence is TGTGCCAGCAGCTTGATGCAGGGGGCGGATGGCTACACCTTC. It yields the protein CASSLMQGADGYTF.

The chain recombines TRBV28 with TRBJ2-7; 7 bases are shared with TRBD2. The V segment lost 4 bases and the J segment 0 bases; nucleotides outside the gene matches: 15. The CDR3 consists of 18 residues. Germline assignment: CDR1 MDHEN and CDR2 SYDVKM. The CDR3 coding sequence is TGTGCCAGCAGTTCGAGGGAGGGGACGGTCCGAAGCTCCTACGAGCAGTACTTC. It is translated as CASSSREGTVRSSYEQYF. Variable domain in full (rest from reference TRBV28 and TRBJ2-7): DVKVTQSSRYLVKRTGEKVFLECVQDMDHENMFWYRQDPGLGLRLIYFSYDVKMKEKGDIPEGYSVSREKKERFSLILESASTNQTSMYLCASSSREGTVRSSYEQYFGPGTRLTVT.

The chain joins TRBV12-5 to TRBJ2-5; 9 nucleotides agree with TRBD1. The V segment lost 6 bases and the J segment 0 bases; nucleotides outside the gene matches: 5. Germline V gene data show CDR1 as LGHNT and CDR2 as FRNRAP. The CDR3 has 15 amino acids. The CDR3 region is CASGRGTGHQETQYF. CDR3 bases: TGTGCTAGTGGCCGCGGGACAGGGCACCAAGAGACCCAGTACTTC.

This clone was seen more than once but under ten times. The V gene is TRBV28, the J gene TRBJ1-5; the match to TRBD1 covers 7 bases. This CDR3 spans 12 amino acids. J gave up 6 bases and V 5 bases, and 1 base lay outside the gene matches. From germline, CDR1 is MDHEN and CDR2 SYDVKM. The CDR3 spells CASSEGAQPQHF. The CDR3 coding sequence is TGTGCCAGCAGTGAGGGGGCTCAGCCCCAGCATTTT. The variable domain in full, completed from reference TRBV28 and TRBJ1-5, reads DVKVTQSSRYLVKRTGEKVFLECVQDMDHENMFWYRQDPGLGLRLIYFSYDVKMKEKGDIPEGYSVSREKKERFSLILESASTNQTSMYLCASSEGAQPQHFGDGTRLSIL.

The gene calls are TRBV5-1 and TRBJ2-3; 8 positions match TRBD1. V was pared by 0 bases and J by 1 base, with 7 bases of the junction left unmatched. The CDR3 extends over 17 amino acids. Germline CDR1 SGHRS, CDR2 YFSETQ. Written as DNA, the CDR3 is TGCGCCAGCAGCTTGGGGACAGGGAGGAGCGGCACAGATACGCAGTATTTT. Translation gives CASSLGTGRSGTDTQYF.

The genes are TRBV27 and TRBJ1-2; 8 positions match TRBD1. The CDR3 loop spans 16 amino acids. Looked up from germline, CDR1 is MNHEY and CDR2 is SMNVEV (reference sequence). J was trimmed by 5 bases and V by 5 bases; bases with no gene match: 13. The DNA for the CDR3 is TGTGCCAGCAGTGGGACAGGAAAACCTGTTGGGTATGGCTACACCTTC. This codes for CASSGTGKPVGYGYTF.

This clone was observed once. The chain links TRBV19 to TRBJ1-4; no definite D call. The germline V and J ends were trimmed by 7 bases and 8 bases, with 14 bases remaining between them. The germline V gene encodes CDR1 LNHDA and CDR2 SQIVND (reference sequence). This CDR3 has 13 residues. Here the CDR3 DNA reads TGTGCCAGTAACCGCGATCGAGGGGAAAAACTGTTTTTT. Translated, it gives CASNRDRGEKLFF. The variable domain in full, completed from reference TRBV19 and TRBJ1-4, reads DGGITQSPKYLFRKEGQNVTLSCEQNLNHDAMYWYRQDPGQGLRLIYYSQIVNDFQKGDIAEGYSVSREKKESFPLTVTSAQKNPTAFYLCASNRDRGEKLFFGSGTQLSVL.

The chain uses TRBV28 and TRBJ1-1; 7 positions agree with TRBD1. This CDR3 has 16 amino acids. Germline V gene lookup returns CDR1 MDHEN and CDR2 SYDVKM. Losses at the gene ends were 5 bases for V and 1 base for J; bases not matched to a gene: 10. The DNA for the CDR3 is TGTGCCAGCAGTCCACACAGGGGAAAGGGGAACACTGAAGCTTTCTTT. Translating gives CASSPHRGKGNTEAFF.

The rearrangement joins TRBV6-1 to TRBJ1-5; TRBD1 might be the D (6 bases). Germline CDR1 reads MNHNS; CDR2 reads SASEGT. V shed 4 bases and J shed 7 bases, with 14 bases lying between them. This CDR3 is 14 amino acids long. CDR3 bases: TGTGCCAGCAGTGGGGCTAACAGGGACCAGCCCCAGCATTTT. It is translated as CASSGANRDQPQHF.

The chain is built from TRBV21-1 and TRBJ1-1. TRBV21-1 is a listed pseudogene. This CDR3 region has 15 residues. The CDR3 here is CASSPSWGGRAEAFF. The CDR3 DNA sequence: TGTGCCAGCAGCCCTTCCTGGGGAGGGAGGGCTGAAGCTTTCTTT.

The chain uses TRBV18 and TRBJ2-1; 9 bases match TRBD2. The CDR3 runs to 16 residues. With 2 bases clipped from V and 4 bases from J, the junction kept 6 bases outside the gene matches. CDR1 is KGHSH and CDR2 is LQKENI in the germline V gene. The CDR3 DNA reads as TGTGCCAGCTCACCAACTAGGAGCGGGGGGTACAATGAGCAGTTCTTC. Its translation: CASSPTRSGGYNEQFF.

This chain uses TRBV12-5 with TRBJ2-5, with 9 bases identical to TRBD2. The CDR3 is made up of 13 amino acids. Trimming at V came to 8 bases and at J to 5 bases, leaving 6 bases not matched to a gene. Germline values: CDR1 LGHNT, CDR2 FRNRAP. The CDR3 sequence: CASKLAGTETQYF. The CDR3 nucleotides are TGTGCTAGTAAGCTAGCGGGAACTGAGACCCAGTACTTC.